This passage covers 12 T cell receptor beta chains from one sample sequenced in a study of blood T cell repertoires in COVID-19. Assay used: immunoSEQ multiplex PCR; TCRdb lists only in-frame clones, some missing. The sample has some 98,000 clones, approximately 86% seen once. Sequencing used peripheral blood. These TCRs come from a man aged 65 to 85 with active or convalescent COVID-19.

CDR3: CASSQDTGESYGYTF. CDR3 coding DNA: TGCGCCAGCAGCCAAGATACAGGTGAAAGCTATGGCTACACCTTC. The genes are TRBV4-1 and TRBJ1-2; maybe TRBD1 (5 bases). This CDR3 is 15 amino acids long. Germline V gene data show CDR1 as MGHRA and CDR2 as YSYEKL. V gave up 0 bases and J gave up 4 bases, with 12 bases separating them.

The chain joins TRBV10-3 to TRBJ2-5; TRBD1 might be the D (5 bases). V dropped 2 bases and J dropped 1 base, with 5 bases sitting between them. The CDR3 sequence is 13 residues long. The germline gives CDR1 ENHRY, CDR2 SYGVKD. The CDR3 nucleotides are TGTGCCATCAGTGAGCAGGGCCAAGAGACCCAGTACTTC. Its translation: CAISEQGQETQYF.

The rearrangement uses TRBV5-4 and TRBJ2-1; 7 bases are a match to TRBD2. Per germline, CDR1 SGHNT and CDR2 YYREEE (reference sequence). This CDR3 spans 16 amino acids. The J segment lost 8 bases and the V segment lost 1 base, leaving 12 bases of the junction unmatched. The CDR3 is CASSLTRGGLADEQFF. Written as DNA, the CDR3 is TGTGCCAGCAGCTTGACACGCGGGGGACTGGCCGATGAGCAGTTCTTC.

V usage is TRBV11-3 and J usage is TRBJ1-2, with a tentative D call TRBD1 (6 bases). This CDR3 region has 15 residues. Germline V CDR1 and CDR2: SGHNT, YENEEA. V lost 5 bases and J 8 bases, leaving 21 bases between the germline ends. This CDR3 is CASSRRGRGARGYTF. The CDR3 region has the DNA TGTGCCAGCAGCAGACGAGGGCGGGGGGCTAGAGGCTACACCTTC.

On this clone itself: The sample has other DNA sequences that encode this CDR3 too. V is TRBV11-1 and J is TRBJ1-1; unclear D gene. The V end was cut by 6 bases, the J end by 1 base, with 6 bases between. The CDR3 length is 12 residues. Germline lookup yields CDR1 SGHAT and CDR2 FQDESV (reference sequence). The CDR3 nucleotides read TGTGCCAGCAGTCACAGGAACACTGAAGCTTTCTTT. It translates to CASSHRNTEAFF.

The chain joins TRBV6-5 to TRBJ1-5, with a possible D match to TRBD1 (6 bases). The CDR3 is made up of 13 amino acids. Germline V gene sequence: CDR1 MNHEY, CDR2 SVGAGI. V was clipped by 5 bases and J by 4 bases, with 9 bases between them. The CDR3 loop reads CASSPDRNQPQHF. CDR3 nucleotides: TGTGCCAGCAGTCCAGACAGGAATCAGCCCCAGCATTTT.

This chain connects TRBV5-4 to TRBJ1-2; D unclear. In germline, CDR1 is SGHNT, CDR2 YYREEE (reference sequence). V was shortened by 4 bases and J by 6 bases, with 16 bases between the two germline ends. This CDR3 comprises 14 residues. CDR3 sequence reads: CASSPKNRVHGYTF. Here the CDR3 DNA reads TGTGCCAGCAGCCCAAAAAACCGAGTACATGGCTACACCTTC. Full variable domain (missing parts from reference TRBV5-4 and TRBJ1-2): ETGVTQSPTHLIKTRGQQVTLRCSSQSGHNTVSWYQQALGQGPQFIFQYYREEENGRGNFPPRFSGLQFPNYSSELNVNALELDDSALYLCASSPKNRVHGYTFGSGTRLTVV.

V gene TRBV4-3 combines with J gene TRBJ2-3; a possible D gene is TRBD1 (5 bases). V was clipped by 6 bases and J by 3 bases, with 25 bases between them. The CDR3 sequence is 18 residues long. The germline V gene has CDR1 LGHNA and CDR2 YSLEER. The DNA for the CDR3 is TGCGCCAGCAGACCTATGGTTTCCAGGGAATTTTTTACAGATACGCAGTATTTT. Its protein product is CASRPMVSREFFTDTQYF.

The genes are TRBV10-1 and TRBJ2-1, with D possibly matching TRBD1 (6 bases). CDR3 length: 13 residues. Germline CDR1 is WNHNN and CDR2 is SYGVQD (reference sequence). Trimming shortened V by 0 bases and J by 10 bases, and 10 bases separated the two germline ends. The CDR3 spells CASSESRGQEQFF. Here the CDR3 DNA reads TGCGCCAGCAGTGAGTCTCGGGGACAAGAGCAGTTCTTC.

The rearrangement uses TRBV11-2 and TRBJ1-2, with TRBD1 matching 8 bases. V was pared by 5 bases and J by 0 bases, with 5 bases of the junction left unmatched. The CDR3 length is 15 residues. Germline V gene data show CDR1 as SGHAT and CDR2 as FQNNGV. In DNA form, the CDR3 reads TGTGCCAGCAGCAAGACAGGGGAAGCTAACTATGGCTACACCTTC. Protein sequence: CASSKTGEANYGYTF.

This clone was seen a handful of times. The rearrangement links TRBV6-4 to TRBJ1-6, with 8 bases fitting TRBD1. Per germline, CDR1 MRHNA and CDR2 SNTAGT. The junction had 7 bases not matched to a gene; V was cut back by 6 bases and J by 9 bases. The CDR3 is 14 amino acids. Here the CDR3 reads CASRGQADSSPLHF. CDR3 in DNA: TGTGCCAGCAGGGGACAGGCTGATAGTTCACCCCTCCACTTT.

CDR3 amino acids: CASSFSGGTDTQYF. CDR3 nucleotide sequence: TGTGCCAGCAGCTTCTCGGGAGGCACAGATACGCAGTATTTT. This sequence joins TRBV5-4 and TRBJ2-3, with D tentatively TRBD2 (6 bases). V gave up 2 bases and J gave up 1 base, with 8 bases separating them. Germline-derived CDR1 and CDR2 are SGHNT and YYREEE (reference sequence). This CDR3 comprises 14 residues. Full variable domain (remainder filled in from reference TRBV5-4 and TRBJ2-3): ETGVTQSPTHLIKTRGQQVTLRCSSQSGHNTVSWYQQALGQGPQFIFQYYREEENGRGNFPPRFSGLQFPNYSSELNVNALELDDSALYLCASSFSGGTDTQYFGPGTRLTVL.